The 30 T cell receptor beta chains presented below share a single source sample, sequenced in a study of blood T cell repertoires in COVID-19. Clones were read by immunoSEQ multiplex PCR, and TCRdb kept only the in-frame ones, dropping some. The sample has a few hundred thousand clones; about nine tenths are singletons. The sequencing input was peripheral blood. The receptors come from a woman aged 25 to 45 with COVID-19, enrolled during active disease.

V is TRBV7-2 and J is TRBJ1-1; 8 bases align to TRBD1. The CDR3 length is 15 residues. In germline, CDR1 is SGHTA, CDR2 FQGNSA. J gave up 1 base and V 7 bases, and 8 bases lay outside the gene matches. The CDR3 DNA reads as TGTGCCAGCAAGTTGACAGGGGCGGCGAACACTGAAGCTTTCTTT. Its protein is CASKLTGAANTEAFF.

The chain employs TRBV28 and TRBJ1-4; D is undetermined. Trimming took 2 bases from V and 1 from J, leaving 11 bases between them. From germline, CDR1 is MDHEN and CDR2 SYDVKM. The CDR3 length is 16 residues. The CDR3 reads CASSLPGLETNEKLFF. DNA of the CDR3: TGTGCCAGCAGTTTACCCGGACTTGAAACTAATGAAAAACTGTTTTTT.

The chain carries TRBV4-1 and TRBJ1-2; a weak D match, TRBD1 (5 bases). Germline-derived CDR1 and CDR2 are MGHRA and YSYEKL. This CDR3 has 17 amino acids. Trimming removed 0 bases at V and 4 bases at J, with 18 bases between. The CDR3 is CASSQDGSPGKAYGYTF. Written as DNA, the CDR3 is TGCGCCAGCAGCCAAGATGGTTCGCCAGGGAAAGCCTATGGCTACACCTTC.

V gene TRBV6-5 combines with J gene TRBJ1-2; possible D gene TRBD1, 5 bases. From germline, CDR1 is MNHEY and CDR2 SVGAGI. CDR3 length: 14 amino acids. V was shortened by 5 bases and J by 6 bases, with 16 bases between the two germline ends. The CDR3 sequence: CASSPQFRQHGYTF. CDR3 nucleotides: TGTGCCAGCAGTCCACAATTTCGACAGCATGGCTACACCTTC.

This clone was counted only a few times. The chain links TRBV3-1 (or the pseudogene TRBV3-2) to TRBJ1-2; possibly TRBD1 for D (5 bases). This CDR3 has 15 amino acids. Germline lookup yields CDR1 LGHDT and CDR2 YNNKEL (reference sequence). V was clipped by 3 bases and J by 7 bases, with 18 bases between them. In nucleotides, the CDR3 is TGTGCCAGCAGCCACCCGAATAGGGGAGGAGGTGGCTACACCTTC. Amino acid sequence: CASSHPNRGGGGYTF.

The genes are TRBV28 and TRBJ1-1; D gene unclear. Trimming removed 6 bases at V and 4 bases at J, with 12 bases between. Germline V gene sequence: CDR1 MDHEN, CDR2 SYDVKM. The CDR3 is made up of 13 amino acids. CDR3 sequence (DNA): TGTGCCAGCAGGGGGTCGGCGGGCACTGAAGCTTTCTTT. Translating gives CASRGSAGTEAFF.

CDR3 sequence reads: CASSLSPAYEQYF. DNA of the CDR3: TGTGCCAGCAGTTTATCGCCGGCCTACGAGCAGTACTTC. The chain links TRBV27 to TRBJ2-7; D is ambiguous. Germline CDR1 is MNHEY and CDR2 is SMNVEV (reference sequence). This CDR3 region has 13 residues. V dropped 0 bases and J dropped 2 bases, with 5 bases sitting between them.

The V gene is TRBV12-3 or TRBV12-4, the J gene TRBJ2-1, with D perhaps TRBD1 (6 bases). The CDR3 sequence is 12 residues long. V was cut by 5 bases and J by 10 bases, with 12 bases left in between. The CDR3 is CASSLGAGEQFF. In DNA form, the CDR3 reads TGTGCCAGCAGTCTGGGGGCGGGCGAGCAGTTCTTC.

The DNA for the CDR3 is TGTGCCAGCAGCCCGAGACTGACAGATACGCAGTATTTT. It codes for CASSPRLTDTQYF. The genes are TRBV14 and TRBJ2-3; no clear D. Germline V CDR1 and CDR2: SGHDN, FVKESK. The CDR3 loop spans 13 amino acids. The ends were cut back, 4 bases at V and 3 bases at J, with 8 bases in the middle.

The chain is built from TRBV5-1 and TRBJ2-1; a weak D match, TRBD1 (6 bases). Germline CDR1 is SGHRS and CDR2 is YFSETQ. The CDR3 contains 20 residues. Trimming removed 0 bases from V and 0 bases from J, with 22 bases in between. CDR3 loop: CASSLGTDVRLIPSYNEQFF. The CDR3 nucleotides are TGCGCCAGCAGCTTGGGGACAGACGTGAGATTAATACCCTCCTACAATGAGCAGTTCTTC.

This clone was detected once. The rearrangement joins TRBV6-4 to TRBJ2-1, with 9 bases aligning to TRBD2. V lost 2 bases and J lost 5; bases outside the gene matches: 4. The CDR3 sequence is 15 residues long. Germline CDR1 is MRHNA and CDR2 is SNTAGT. The CDR3 region is CASSDRAGGDNEQFF. CDR3 nucleotides: TGTGCCAGCAGTGACCGGGCGGGAGGGGACAATGAGCAGTTCTTC.

This clone was counted once. The CDR3 is CAWSPRGDRSGYTF. The CDR3 nucleotides are TGTGCCTGGAGCCCCAGGGGGGACAGGAGTGGCTACACCTTC. The rearrangement links TRBV30 to TRBJ1-2; 8 bases align to TRBD1. Germline loops: CDR1 GTSNPN, CDR2 SVGIG (reference sequence). CDR3 length: 14 amino acids. The V segment lost 3 bases and the J segment 7 bases; nucleotides outside the gene matches: 10. Full variable domain (remainder filled in from reference TRBV30 and TRBJ1-2): SQTIHQWPATLVQPVGSPLSLECTVEGTSNPNLYWYRQAAGRGLQLLFYSVGIGQISSEVPQNLSASRPQDRQFILSSKKLLLSDSGFYLCAWSPRGDRSGYTFGSGTRLTVV.

The chain's CDR3 is CAWRGENTIYF. In DNA form, the CDR3 reads TGTGCCTGGAGGGGAGAAAACACCATATATTTT. The chain links TRBV30 to TRBJ1-3; D is uncertain. CDR1 and CDR2 from the germline V gene are GTSNPN and SVGIG (reference sequence). The V end was cut by 3 bases, the J end by 6 bases, with 6 bases between. The CDR3 length is 11 residues.

The rearrangement joins TRBV5-1 to TRBJ2-1; 10 positions agree with TRBD2. The CDR3 consists of 16 residues. Germline CDR1 and CDR2: SGHRS and YFSETQ. The V gene end was trimmed by 4 bases and the J gene end by 7 bases; junction bases not matched to a gene: 11. CDR3 nucleotide sequence: TGCGCCAGCAGCCCAAGAACTAGCGGGAAAGGGAATGAGCAGTTCTTC. Amino acids: CASSPRTSGKGNEQFF. The variable domain in full, completed from reference TRBV5-1 and TRBJ2-1, reads KAGVTQTPRYLIKTRGQQVTLSCSPISGHRSVSWYQQTPGQGLQFLFEYFSETQRNKGNFPGRFSGRQFSNSRSEMNVSTLELGDSALYLCASSPRTSGKGNEQFFGPGTRLTVL.

The chain employs TRBV27 and TRBJ1-2; D may be TRBD1 (6 bases). This CDR3 is 11 amino acids long. Germline V gene sequence: CDR1 MNHEY, CDR2 SMNVEV (reference sequence). The V end lost 7 bases, the J end lost 7 bases, and 10 bases lay between the germline ends. The DNA of the CDR3 is TGTGCCAGCAATGGGGGGGCTGGCTACACCTTC. Its translation: CASNGGAGYTF.

V usage is TRBV7-9 and J usage is TRBJ2-7, with 8 bases that match TRBD1. With 7 bases clipped from V and 5 bases from J, the junction kept 10 bases outside the gene matches. Looked up from germline, CDR1 is SEHNR and CDR2 is FQNEAQ (reference sequence). This CDR3 is 14 amino acids long. The CDR3 DNA is TGTGCCAGCACGAGCCCGGGACAGGATCACGAGCAGTACTTC. Its protein is CASTSPGQDHEQYF. Based on the CDR3 plus reference TRBV7-9 and TRBJ2-7, the full variable domain is DTGVSQNPRHKITKRGQNVTFRCDPISEHNRLYWYRQTLGQGPEFLTYFQNEAQLEKSRLLSDRFSAERPKGSFSTLEIQRTEQGDSAMYLCASTSPGQDHEQYFGPGTRLTVT.

This clone was found once. The chain combines TRBV6-6 with TRBJ1-5; unclear D gene. The CDR3 runs 12 residues. V lost 8 bases to trimming and J lost 3 bases, with 8 bases between them. The germline V gene encodes CDR1 MNHNY and CDR2 SVGAGI (reference sequence). CDR3 loop: CASLDINQPQHF. In DNA form, the CDR3 reads TGTGCCAGCCTCGACATCAATCAGCCCCAGCATTTT.

The table lists this clone with a count of one. The gene calls are TRBV25-1 and TRBJ2-3; possibly TRBD2 for D (5 bases). Germline V lookup: CDR1 MGHDK, CDR2 SYGVNS. V was trimmed by 1 base and J by 5 bases, leaving 7 bases between them. There are 13 residues in the CDR3. Written as DNA, the CDR3 is TGTGCCAGCAGTGAATTGGGGAGAGATACGCAGTATTTT. This codes for CASSELGRDTQYF.

On this clone itself: Other DNA sequences in the sample encode the same CDR3. The chain combines TRBV2 with TRBJ1-2; D possibly corresponds to TRBD1 (5 bases). This CDR3 is 12 amino acids long. Germline CDR1 reads SNHLY; CDR2 reads FYNNEI. V lost 2 bases to trimming and J lost 8 bases, with 9 bases between them. CDR3 in amino acids: CASSETGAGYTF. The CDR3 DNA follows: TGTGCCAGCAGTGAAACTGGGGCCGGCTACACCTTC.

V gene TRBV5-1 combines with J gene TRBJ1-1; TRBD1 agrees at 7 bases. CDR1 is SGHRS and CDR2 is YFSETQ in the germline V gene. The CDR3 extends over 15 amino acids. J lost 1 base, V lost 4 bases, and 7 bases had no gene match. DNA of the CDR3: TGCGCCAGCAGCGTTTGGACAGGAGAGAACACTGAAGCTTTCTTT. Its translation is CASSVWTGENTEAFF. Full variable domain (outside the CDR3, taken from reference TRBV5-1 and TRBJ1-1): KAGVTQTPRYLIKTRGQQVTLSCSPISGHRSVSWYQQTPGQGLQFLFEYFSETQRNKGNFPGRFSGRQFSNSRSEMNVSTLELGDSALYLCASSVWTGENTEAFFGQGTRLTVV.

In DNA form, the CDR3 reads TGTGCCAGCAGCCCCATGGGCGCAAGCTCCTACAATGAGCAGTTCTTC. It translates to CASSPMGASSYNEQFF. The rearrangement links TRBV7-7 to TRBJ2-1; D gene unclear. Per the germline V gene, CDR1 is SSHAT and CDR2 is FNYEAQ (reference sequence). V lost 5 bases and J 0 bases, leaving 14 bases between the germline ends. This CDR3 has 16 amino acids.

The V gene is TRBV3-1 (or the pseudogene TRBV3-2), the J gene TRBJ2-7; tentatively, D is TRBD2 (5 bases). Germline CDR1 LGHDT, CDR2 YNNKEL (reference sequence). V shed 0 bases and J shed 5 bases, with 14 bases lying between them. The CDR3 runs 15 residues. The DNA of the CDR3 is TGTGCCAGCAGCCAAGATCTAGTAGAGGGCCACGAGCAGTACTTC. Translation: CASSQDLVEGHEQYF.

CDR3 in amino acids: CSVEGLAGTDTQYF. The DNA for the CDR3 is TGCAGCGTCGAGGGACTAGCGGGCACAGATACGCAGTATTTT. The rearrangement links TRBV29-1 to TRBJ2-3; TRBD2 agrees at 11 bases. The V gene end was trimmed by 6 bases and the J gene end by 1 base; junction bases not matched to a gene: 3. The CDR3 spans 14 residues. CDR1 SQVTM and CDR2 ANQGSEA come from the germline V gene.

The chain carries TRBV30 and TRBJ2-2; 12 nucleotides match TRBD2. Per the germline V gene, CDR1 is GTSNPN and CDR2 is SVGIG (reference sequence). V dropped 2 bases and J dropped 2; count of bases not matched to a gene: 3. This CDR3 has 16 residues. The CDR3 spells CAWSRLAGVNTGELFF. The CDR3 DNA reads TGTGCCTGGAGTAGACTAGCGGGAGTCAACACCGGGGAGCTGTTTTTT. The full variable domain, its missing parts supplied by reference TRBV30 and TRBJ2-2, is SQTIHQWPATLVQPVGSPLSLECTVEGTSNPNLYWYRQAAGRGLQLLFYSVGIGQISSEVPQNLSASRPQDRQFILSSKKLLLSDSGFYLCAWSRLAGVNTGELFFGEGSRLTVL.

This chain connects TRBV5-8 to TRBJ1-4, with D possibly TRBD1 on 5 matching bases. Germline CDR1 reads SGHTS; CDR2 reads YDEGEE. The V and J ends lost 2 bases and 4 bases respectively, with 12 bases between them. The CDR3 extends over 15 amino acids. CDR3 DNA sequence: TGTGCCAGCAGCTTTAGCAGGGCCCATAATGAAAAACTGTTTTTT. It translates to CASSFSRAHNEKLFF. Supplemented by reference TRBV5-8 and TRBJ1-4, the full variable domain reads EAGVTQSPTHLIKTRGQQATLRCSPISGHTSVYWYQQALGLGLQFLLWYDEGEERNRGNFPPRFSGRQFPNYSSELNVNALELEDSALYLCASSFSRAHNEKLFFGSGTQLSVL.

The chain carries TRBV28 and TRBJ1-6, with D perhaps TRBD1 (5 bases). The CDR3 spans 17 residues. CDR1 MDHEN and CDR2 SYDVKM come from the germline V gene. Trimming stripped 6 bases from V and 6 bases from J, with 21 bases between. The CDR3 here is CASSFPLWGEINSPLHF. DNA for the CDR3: TGTGCCAGCAGCTTCCCTCTTTGGGGCGAAATTAATTCACCCCTCCACTTT.

The chain is built from TRBV28 and TRBJ1-2; 8 nucleotides agree with TRBD1. CDR1 is MDHEN and CDR2 is SYDVKM in the germline V gene. J lost 4 bases, V lost 4 bases, and 5 bases had no gene match. The CDR3 extends over 14 amino acids. Written as DNA, the CDR3 is TGTGCCAGCAGTTCGCCGGACAGGGCCTATGGCTACACCTTC. Protein product: CASSSPDRAYGYTF.

The rearrangement uses TRBV6-5 and TRBJ1-5; possibly TRBD1 for D (5 bases). V shed 6 bases and J shed 4 bases, with 16 bases lying between them. From germline, CDR1 is MNHEY and CDR2 SVGAGI. The CDR3 has 15 amino acids. The CDR3 here is CASSQGWGRNQPQHF. The CDR3 DNA is TGTGCCAGCAGCCAGGGATGGGGTCGTAATCAGCCCCAGCATTTT.

V and J are TRBV11-2 and TRBJ1-2, with no clear D. Per the germline V gene, CDR1 is SGHAT and CDR2 is FQNNGV. The CDR3 length is 15 residues. V gave up 0 bases and J gave up 2 bases, with 10 bases separating them. CDR3: CASSLDRTENYGYTF. Written as DNA, the CDR3 is TGTGCCAGCAGCTTAGATCGTACCGAGAACTATGGCTACACCTTC.

V usage is TRBV27 and J usage is TRBJ2-3; 8 bases match TRBD2. V was pared by 5 bases and J by 6 bases, with 10 bases of the junction left unmatched. The CDR3 is 15 amino acids. The germline V gene has CDR1 MNHEY and CDR2 SMNVEV (reference sequence). CDR3 residues: CASSRLSGSKDTQYF. For the CDR3, the DNA is TGTGCCAGCAGTCGTCTAAGCGGGAGTAAGGATACGCAGTATTTT.